What follows are 25 T cell receptor beta chains derived from one specimen sequenced in a study of blood T cells in healthy people across ages. PCR was performed a second time for about 7 to 12 cycles using a sample-barcoded 5' primer and a J-beta primer mix. One entry per CDR3 protein results from TCRdb running MiXCR on the 5' RACE reads. This sample has approximately 810,000 distinct CDR3 sequences, with under 35% found just once. Material: blood. The receptors were gathered from a woman aged 80 or over in good health.

About this clonotype: This may come from a read error, since a much larger clone is one base off. The chain combines TRBV20-1 with TRBJ2-1, with 12 bases matching TRBD2. The closer fit of TRBJ2-7 to the DNA end suggests the J call may be wrong. Germline values: CDR1 DFQATT, CDR2 SNEGSKA (reference sequence). The CDR3 extends over 13 amino acids. Written as DNA, the CDR3 is TGCAGCGGGACTAGCGGGTCCTACAATGAGCAGTACTTC. It encodes CSGTSGSYNEQYF.

This clonotype was counted between two and nine times. The chain is built from TRBV6-2 or TRBV6-3 and TRBJ1-6; 7 nucleotides line up with TRBD1. The length of the CDR3 is 15 residues. After removal of 6 bases from V and 2 bases from J, the junction contained 4 bases not matched to a gene. CDR1 is MNHEY, CDR2 SVGEGT, per germline. In nucleotides, the CDR3 is TGTGCCAGCAGCCGACAGGGAACCTATAATTCACCCCTCCACTTT. It yields the protein CASSRQGTYNSPLHF.

This chain joins TRBV14 and TRBJ2-4; weak D call: TRBD1 (5 bases). The CDR3 sequence is 16 residues long. Trimming pared 1 base from V and 0 bases from J, leaving 10 bases between. The germline V gene has CDR1 SGHDN and CDR2 FVKESK. The DNA of the CDR3 is TGTGCCAGCAGCCAAGGACAGTTTCTAGCCAAAAACATTCAGTACTTC. This codes for CASSQGQFLAKNIQYF.

The chain combines TRBV6-1 with TRBJ2-1, with D maybe TRBD1 (5 bases). The V gene lost 7 bases and the J gene lost 4 bases, with 14 bases spanning the gap. Germline V gene lookup returns CDR1 MNHNS and CDR2 SASEGT. This CDR3 has 14 residues. The DNA for the CDR3 is TGTGCCAGCAAGGGGCAGACGTATTACAATGAGCAGTTCTTC. It translates to CASKGQTYYNEQFF.

This clonotype appeared a few times. The rearrangement links TRBV7-2 to TRBJ2-2; the D call may be TRBD1 or TRBD2 (5 bases each). This CDR3 is built from 16 residues. Trimming took 3 bases from V and 7 from J, leaving 18 bases between them. The germline V gene encodes CDR1 SGHTA and CDR2 FQGNSA. The CDR3 DNA sequence: TGTGCCAGCAGCTTGGCGGCAGGGAGTGGGAACGGGGAGCTGTTTTTT. Protein product: CASSLAAGSGNGELFF.

About this clonotype: It may be a read error: a sequence one base away is much more abundant. The chain links TRBV11-3 to TRBJ2-7, with D perhaps matching TRBD1 (6 bases). The CDR3 totals 14 residues. Germline V gene data show CDR1 as SGHNT and CDR2 as YENEEA. Trimming left V 6 bases short and J 7 bases short, with 19 bases between. CDR3 in amino acids: CASRSRDKSHEQYF. The DNA of the CDR3 is TGTGCCAGCAGGTCCCGGGACAAGTCCCATGAGCAGTACTTC.

In this sample, this clonotype turned up many times. V usage is TRBV7-6 and J usage is TRBJ2-1, with 10 bases that match TRBD1. With 5 bases clipped from V and 7 bases from J, the junction kept 14 bases outside the gene matches. Germline-derived CDR1 and CDR2 are SGHVS and FNYEAQ. This CDR3 has 17 amino acids. The CDR3 DNA reads as TGTGCCAGCAGCCTTGTCCCCGCGGGACAGGGGACAAATGAGCAGTTCTTC. Amino acid sequence: CASSLVPAGQGTNEQFF.

This chain uses TRBV10-2 with TRBJ1-5; TRBD1 might be the D (5 bases). The V end lost 5 bases, the J end lost 4 bases, and 12 bases lay between the germline ends. CDR1 and CDR2 from the germline V gene are WSHSY and SAAADI. The CDR3 contains 14 residues. The chain's CDR3 is CASSPGAINQPQHF. The CDR3 DNA reads as TGCGCCAGCAGTCCCGGGGCCATTAATCAGCCCCAGCATTTT.

This clonotype was seen only a few times. The CDR3 spells CASSPREKLAKNIQYF. The DNA for the CDR3 is TGTGCCAGCAGCCCCAGGGAGAAACTGGCCAAAAACATTCAGTACTTC. This chain connects TRBV11-2 to TRBJ2-4; TRBD1 or TRBD2 may be the D gene (5 bases each). The length of the CDR3 is 16 residues. The V gene's germline CDR1 is SGHAT and CDR2 FQNNGV. V lost 5 bases and J 1 base, leaving 15 bases between the germline ends.

A few counts support this clonotype. The chain is built from TRBV25-1 and TRBJ2-6, with 11 bases aligning to TRBD1. Per germline, CDR1 MGHDK and CDR2 SYGVNS. V trimming: 9 bases; J trimming: 1 base; junction bases outside the gene matches: 8. CDR3 length equals 17 residues. The CDR3 nucleotides read TGTGCCAGTCAAACAGGGACAGGGGGTTCTGGGGCCAACGTCCTGACTTTC. It yields the protein CASQTGTGGSGANVLTF.

This clonotype was counted many times. The CDR3 here is CASSITRGSYNEQFF. The CDR3 region has the DNA TGTGCCAGCAGTATCACCAGGGGATCCTACAATGAGCAGTTCTTC. The V gene is TRBV27, the J gene TRBJ2-1, with D maybe TRBD1 (6 bases). V was cut by 5 bases and J by 1 base, with 12 bases left in between. The CDR3 is 15 amino acids. Germline V lookup: CDR1 MNHEY, CDR2 SMNVEV (reference sequence).

This clonotype came up a few times. This chain joins TRBV5-1 and TRBJ1-1; 9 bases map to TRBD1. The junction had 5 bases not matched to a gene; V was cut back by 4 bases and J by 7 bases. This CDR3 comprises 13 residues. Per germline, CDR1 SGHRS and CDR2 YFSETQ. Here the CDR3 reads CASSMDRGFEAFF. The CDR3 DNA reads TGCGCCAGCAGCATGGACAGGGGCTTTGAAGCTTTCTTT.

This clonotype was seen many times. The rearrangement links TRBV11-2 to TRBJ2-5; 10 positions match TRBD1. CDR1 and CDR2 from the germline V gene are SGHAT and FQNNGV. The CDR3 has 17 amino acids. J was trimmed by 5 bases and V by 5 bases; bases with no gene match: 14. Written as DNA, the CDR3 is TGTGCCAGCAGCACGAGAGCGACAGGGGGCTATCGGGAGACCCAGTACTTC. Its translation is CASSTRATGGYRETQYF.

Regarding this clonotype: A much more abundant neighbour one base away suggests this may be a read error. This chain connects TRBV12-3 or TRBV12-4 to TRBJ1-1, with 8 bases lining up with TRBD1. The CDR3 covers 12 residues. J was trimmed by 4 bases and V by 7 bases; bases with no gene match: 2. CDR3: CASNDRGTEAFF. DNA for the CDR3: TGTGCCAGCAATGACAGGGGCACTGAAGCTTTCTTT.

V and J are TRBV28 and TRBJ1-4; possible D gene TRBD1, 5 bases. V was cut by 7 bases and J by 2 bases, with 17 bases left in between. This CDR3 is built from 16 residues. Per the germline V gene, CDR1 is MDHEN and CDR2 is SYDVKM. The CDR3 DNA reads as TGTGCCAGCACTCCTTACGGGGGAACGACTAATGAAAAACTGTTTTTT. Protein sequence: CASTPYGGTTNEKLFF.

This sequence joins TRBV3-1 and TRBJ2-5; D is possibly TRBD2 (6 bases). The CDR3 runs 14 residues. Trimming pared 5 bases from V and 6 bases from J, leaving 16 bases between. Germline-derived CDR1 and CDR2 are LGHDT and YNNKEL (reference sequence). The CDR3, as DNA: TGTGCCAGCAGCAACACCCGGGGGAGGCAGACCCAGTACTTC. It encodes CASSNTRGRQTQYF.

This chain links TRBV20-1 with TRBJ2-7; possibly TRBD2 for D (5 bases). V lost 5 bases and J lost 0, with 14 bases in between. Germline CDR1 and CDR2: DFQATT and SNEGSKA (reference sequence). The CDR3 consists of 14 residues. CDR3 residues: CSAGRLLGSYEQYF. The CDR3 nucleotides read TGCAGTGCTGGGAGATTATTAGGCTCCTACGAGCAGTACTTC.

The chain links TRBV2 to TRBJ2-1, with 10 bases lining up with TRBD2. The CDR3 spans 18 residues. Germline values: CDR1 SNHLY, CDR2 FYNNEI. V shed 1 base, J shed 6 bases, and the junction held 12 bases outside the gene matches. In DNA, the CDR3 is TGTGCCAGCAGTGAAGATCTATTTCTGAGCGGGAGGGCCAATGAGCAGTTCTTC. Its translation: CASSEDLFLSGRANEQFF.

In its sample, this clonotype was seen many times. The chain combines TRBV20-1 with TRBJ2-3; 8 bases are shared with TRBD2. The trim removed 3 bases at V and 3 bases at J, leaving 5 bases unmatched. Germline assignment: CDR1 DFQATT and CDR2 SNEGSKA (reference sequence). The CDR3 has 14 amino acids. CDR3: CSARRGDWTDTQYF. DNA for the CDR3: TGCAGTGCTAGGCGGGGGGATTGGACAGATACGCAGTATTTT.

This clonotype was seen at least ten times. The rearrangement links TRBV12-3 or TRBV12-4 to TRBJ2-7, with 7 bases identical to TRBD1. The CDR3 consists of 16 residues. V was pared by 5 bases and J by 9 bases, with 19 bases of the junction left unmatched. The CDR3 reads CASSPVPGQRPGWQYF. The CDR3 DNA reads TGTGCCAGCAGTCCCGTACCGGGACAGCGACCCGGGTGGCAGTACTTC.

In its sample, this clonotype was seen many times. This chain links TRBV20-1 with TRBJ2-3; 11 bases align to TRBD2. V trimming: 3 bases; J trimming: 2 bases; junction bases outside the gene matches: 7. This CDR3 spans 16 amino acids. Per the germline V gene, CDR1 is DFQATT and CDR2 is SNEGSKA (reference sequence). CDR3 amino acids: CSASRVAGGYTDTQYF. In DNA, the CDR3 is TGCAGTGCTAGTCGGGTAGCGGGGGGGTACACAGATACGCAGTATTTT.

This clonotype was seen a single time. The chain joins TRBV3-1 to TRBJ2-1; 15 nucleotides agree with TRBD2. The J call may be faulty, since TRBJ2-7 better matches the DNA end. CDR1 and CDR2 (germline): LGHDT, YNNKEL (reference sequence). CDR3 size: 17 residues. The CDR3 reads CASSPGLAGGSYNEQYF. DNA for the CDR3: TGTGCCAGCAGCCCGGGACTAGCGGGGGGCTCCTACAATGAGCAGTACTTC.

Many counts were recorded for this clonotype. The chain carries TRBV2 and TRBJ2-1; no clear D gene. The CDR3 contains 12 residues. Per germline, CDR1 SNHLY and CDR2 FYNNEI. Trimming stripped 3 bases from V and 14 bases from J, with 14 bases between. CDR3 protein: CASSDIPSLEFF. DNA of the CDR3: TGTGCCAGCAGTGATATACCCTCCTTGGAGTTCTTC.

Note on this clonotype: The CDR3 does not close with the conserved phenylalanine or tryptophan, likely indicating a read error. This rearrangement joins TRBV6-2 or TRBV6-3 to TRBJ2-1, with TRBD1 identical over 7 bases. Germline CDR1 reads MNHEY; CDR2 reads SVGEGT. The CDR3 sequence is 12 residues long. The CDR3 region is CANSPNRGEQFL. The DNA for the CDR3 is TGTGCCAACAGTCCTAACAGGGGTGAGCAGTTCTTA.

In the case of this clonotype: A much larger clone lies one base from this, so it may be a read error. This chain links TRBV6-5 with TRBJ2-7, with a tentative D call TRBD2 (5 bases). V was trimmed by 5 bases and J by 7 bases, leaving 24 bases between them. Per the germline V gene, CDR1 is MNHEY and CDR2 is SVGAGI. The CDR3 runs 16 residues. Written as DNA, the CDR3 is TGTGCCAGCAGTCTTCAGAGGACGGGGTGGTACAATGAGCAGTACTTC. This codes for CASSLQRTGWYNEQYF.